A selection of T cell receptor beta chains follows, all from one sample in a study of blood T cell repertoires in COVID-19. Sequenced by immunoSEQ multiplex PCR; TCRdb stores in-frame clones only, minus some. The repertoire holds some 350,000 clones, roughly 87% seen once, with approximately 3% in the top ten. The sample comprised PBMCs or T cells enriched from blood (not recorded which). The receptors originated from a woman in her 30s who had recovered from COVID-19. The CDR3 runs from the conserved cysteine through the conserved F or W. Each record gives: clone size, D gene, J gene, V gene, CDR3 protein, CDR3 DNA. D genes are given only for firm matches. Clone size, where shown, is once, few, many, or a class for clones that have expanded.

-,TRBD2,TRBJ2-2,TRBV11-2,CASSLDQASGRAGELFF,TGTGCCAGCAGCTTAGATCAGGCTAGCGGGAGGGCCGGGGAGCTGTTTTTT
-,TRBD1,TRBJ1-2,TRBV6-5,CASSWLGQGSTGGYTF,TGTGCCAGCAGTTGGCTTGGACAGGGGTCGACCGGCGGCTACACCTTC
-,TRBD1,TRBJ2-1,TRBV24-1,CATSDIRTGTNEQFF,TGTGCCACCAGTGATATCCGGACAGGAACCAATGAGCAGTTCTTC
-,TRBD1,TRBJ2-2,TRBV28,CASRELTGGTGELFF,TGTGCCAGCAGGGAACTGACAGGGGGCACCGGGGAGCTGTTTTTT
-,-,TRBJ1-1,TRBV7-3,CASSLMQQTEAFF,TGTGCCAGCAGCTTAATGCAACAGACTGAAGCTTTCTTT
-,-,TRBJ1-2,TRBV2,CASKIWQGDGYTF,TGTGCCAGCAAAATTTGGCAGGGTGATGGCTACACCTTC
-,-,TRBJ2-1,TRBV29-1,CSVEGRSPQGSYNEQFF,TGCAGCGTTGAAGGGAGGAGTCCACAGGGCTCCTACAATGAGCAGTTCTTC
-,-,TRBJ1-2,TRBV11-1,CASSSGQGYTF,TGTGCCAGCAGCTCCGGACAGGGCTACACCTTC
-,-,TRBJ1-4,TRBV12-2,CASRLGQDNEKLFF,TGTGCAAGTCGCTTGGGACAGGATAATGAAAAACTGTTTTTT
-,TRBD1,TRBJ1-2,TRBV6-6,CASSYVDRGAYGYTF,TGTGCCAGCAGTTACGTGGACAGGGGCGCCTATGGCTACACCTTC
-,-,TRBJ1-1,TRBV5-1,CASSLTVGGTEAFF,TGCGCCAGCAGCTTAACAGTCGGCGGGACTGAAGCTTTCTTT
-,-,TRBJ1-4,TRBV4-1,CASSQGAGRKLFF,TGCGCCAGCAGCCAAGGGGCAGGGCGAAAACTGTTTTTT
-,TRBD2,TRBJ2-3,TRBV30,CAWSPPTGGDTQYF,TGTGCCTGGAGTCCGCCCACGGGGGGGGATACGCAGTATTTT
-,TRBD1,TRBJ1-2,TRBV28,CASSLGGTGNYGYTF,TGTGCCAGCAGTTTAGGGGGGACAGGAAACTATGGCTACACCTTC
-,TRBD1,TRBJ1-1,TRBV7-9,CASEEGTGFRAFF,TGTGCCAGCGAGGAAGGGACAGGTTTTAGAGCTTTCTTT
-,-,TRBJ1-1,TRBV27,CASTSGIMNTEAFF,TGTGCCAGCACCTCAGGGATCATGAACACTGAAGCTTTCTTT
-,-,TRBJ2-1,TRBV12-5,CASGLVRWVRFNEQFF,TGTGCTAGTGGTTTGGTCAGGTGGGTCAGGTTCAATGAGCAGTTCTTC
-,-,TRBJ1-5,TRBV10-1,CASRNCGTSAQPQHF,TGCGCCAGCAGAAACTGCGGAACGTCGGCCCAGCCCCAGCATTTT
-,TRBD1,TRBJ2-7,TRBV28,CASTGTGSYEQYF,TGTGCCAGCACCGGGACAGGGTCCTACGAGCAGTACTTC
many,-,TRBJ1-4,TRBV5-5,CASSLAQNEKLFF,TGTGCCAGCAGCTTGGCCCAAAATGAAAAACTGTTTTTT
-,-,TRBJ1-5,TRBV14,CASSQGRVGQPQHF,TGTGCCAGCAGCCAAGGCAGGGTAGGTCAGCCCCAGCATTTT
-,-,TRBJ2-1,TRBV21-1,CASTAGSSYNEQFF,TGTGCCAGCACAGCGGGGAGCTCCTACAATGAGCAGTTCTTC
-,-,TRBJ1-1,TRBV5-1,CASSVGHGNTEAFF,TGCGCCAGCAGCGTGGGACACGGGAACACTGAAGCTTTCTTT
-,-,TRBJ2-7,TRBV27,CASSTRFEQYF,TGTGCCAGCAGTACCCGGTTTGAGCAGTACTTC
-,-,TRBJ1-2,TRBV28,CAVTGWGSNYGYTF,TGTGCCGTAACAGGGTGGGGTTCCAACTATGGCTACACCTTC
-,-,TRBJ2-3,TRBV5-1,CASSLALSRDTQYF,TGCGCCAGCAGCTTGGCCTTAAGTAGAGATACGCAGTATTTT
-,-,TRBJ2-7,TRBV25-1,CASSPGSPYEQYF,TGTGCCAGCAGTCCGGGATCCCCCTACGAGCAGTACTTC
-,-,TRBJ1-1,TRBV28,CASSPSGRPVDTEAFF,TGTGCCAGCAGTCCCTCAGGTAGACCCGTCGACACTGAAGCTTTCTTT
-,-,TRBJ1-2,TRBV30,CAWSPGDGYTF,TGTGCCTGGAGCCCAGGGGATGGCTACACCTTC
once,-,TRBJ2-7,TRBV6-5,CASSYRGSGDEQYF,TGTGCCAGCAGTTATCGCGGGTCCGGGGACGAGCAGTACTTC
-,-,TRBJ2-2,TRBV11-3,CASSPRVSGEGELFF,TGTGCCAGCAGCCCGCGGGTGTCGGGGGAAGGGGAGCTGTTTTTT
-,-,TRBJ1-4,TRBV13,CASSLRQIATNEKLFF,TGTGCCAGCAGCTTACGACAGATTGCAACTAATGAAAAACTGTTTTTT
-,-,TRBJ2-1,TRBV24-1,CATSDSGRGDGEQFF,TGTGCCACCAGTGATTCAGGCAGGGGGGACGGTGAGCAGTTCTTC
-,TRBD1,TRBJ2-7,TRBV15,CATSMGQPSYEQYF,TGTGCCACCAGCATGGGACAGCCATCCTACGAGCAGTACTTC
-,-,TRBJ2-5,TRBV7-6,CASSYQGLGETQYF,TGTGCCAGCAGCTACCAGGGGTTGGGGGAGACCCAGTACTTC
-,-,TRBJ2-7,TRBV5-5,CASSESSSGGYEQYF,TGTGCCAGCAGCGAAAGCTCAAGCGGTGGATACGAGCAGTACTTC
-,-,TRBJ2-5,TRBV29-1,CSVWQYTTETQYF,TGCAGCGTGTGGCAGTATACCACCGAGACCCAGTACTTC
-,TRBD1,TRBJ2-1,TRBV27,CASSLYSGGIMKQFF,TGTGCCAGCAGTTTATATTCAGGGGGCATAATGAAGCAGTTCTTC
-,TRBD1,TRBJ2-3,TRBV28,CASSLTGGVTDTQYF,TGTGCCAGCAGTTTAACAGGGGGCGTGACAGATACGCAGTATTTT
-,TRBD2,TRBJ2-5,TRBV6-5,CASSLAGVQETQYF,TGTGCCAGCAGTTTAGCGGGAGTTCAAGAGACCCAGTACTTC
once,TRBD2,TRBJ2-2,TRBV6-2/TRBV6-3,CASSKRWGGANTGELFF,TGTGCCAGCAGCAAAAGATGGGGGGGGGCGAACACCGGGGAGCTGTTTTTT
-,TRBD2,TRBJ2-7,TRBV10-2,CASSGLAGDYEQYF,TGCGCCAGCAGCGGACTAGCGGGGGATTACGAGCAGTACTTC
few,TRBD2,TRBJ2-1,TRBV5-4,CASSLRLAGDEQFF,TGTGCCAGCAGCTTGCGACTAGCGGGGGATGAGCAGTTCTTC
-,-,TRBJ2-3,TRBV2,CASSEAGRSAQYF,TGTGCCAGCAGTGAGGCGGGTCGAAGCGCGCAGTATTTT
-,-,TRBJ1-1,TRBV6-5,CASSLFTETEAFF,TGTGCCAGCAGTCTTTTCACAGAGACTGAAGCTTTCTTT
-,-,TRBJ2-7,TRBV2,CASSVLEGLEQYF,TGTGCCAGCAGTGTTTTAGAGGGCCTCGAGCAGTACTTC
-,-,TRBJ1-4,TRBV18,CASSPRLGGLDEKLFF,TGTGCCAGCTCACCAAGACTCGGGGGACTGGATGAAAAACTGTTTTTT
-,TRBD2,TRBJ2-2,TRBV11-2,CASSLGLAGRSGELFF,TGTGCCAGCAGCTTGGGGCTAGCGGGAAGGTCCGGGGAGCTGTTTTTT
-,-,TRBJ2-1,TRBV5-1,CASSLVPGEVLDEQFF,TGCGCCAGCAGCTTGGTACCGGGAGAGGTTTTGGATGAGCAGTTCTTC
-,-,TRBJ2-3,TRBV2,CASSESRLQSTDTQYF,TGTGCCAGCAGTGAATCGCGACTCCAGAGCACAGATACGCAGTATTTT
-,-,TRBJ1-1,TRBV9,CASSGQVMNTEAFF,TGTGCCAGCAGCGGACAGGTTATGAACACTGAAGCTTTCTTT
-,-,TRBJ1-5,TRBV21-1,CASSKAPYSNQPQHF,TGTGCCAGCAGCAAGGCACCATATAGCAATCAGCCCCAGCATTTT
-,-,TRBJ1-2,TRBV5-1,CASSAETGDVVLDYGYTF,TGCGCCAGCAGCGCGGAGACAGGAGACGTCGTGCTCGACTATGGCTACACCTTC
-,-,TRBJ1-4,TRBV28,CASSREEKLFF,TGTGCCAGCAGTCGTGAGGAAAAACTGTTTTTT
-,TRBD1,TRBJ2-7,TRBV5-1,CASTRDSSYEQYF,TGCGCCAGCACCCGGGACAGCTCCTACGAGCAGTACTTC
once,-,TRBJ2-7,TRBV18,CASSPQTGGQDPYEQYF,TGTGCCAGCTCACCCCAAACGGGGGGCCAGGACCCCTACGAGCAGTACTTC
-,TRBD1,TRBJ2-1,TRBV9,CASSLRTGYNEQFF,TGTGCCAGCAGCCTCCGGACAGGCTACAATGAGCAGTTCTTC